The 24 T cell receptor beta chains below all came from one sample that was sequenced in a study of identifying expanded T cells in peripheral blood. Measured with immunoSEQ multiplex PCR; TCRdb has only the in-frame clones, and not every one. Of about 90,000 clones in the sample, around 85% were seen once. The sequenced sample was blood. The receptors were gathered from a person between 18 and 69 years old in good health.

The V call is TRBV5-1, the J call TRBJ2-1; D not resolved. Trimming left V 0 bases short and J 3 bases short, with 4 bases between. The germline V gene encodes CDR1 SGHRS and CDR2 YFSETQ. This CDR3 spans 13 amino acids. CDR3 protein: CASSLASYNEQFF. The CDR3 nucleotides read TGCGCCAGCAGCTTGGCTAGCTACAATGAGCAGTTCTTC.

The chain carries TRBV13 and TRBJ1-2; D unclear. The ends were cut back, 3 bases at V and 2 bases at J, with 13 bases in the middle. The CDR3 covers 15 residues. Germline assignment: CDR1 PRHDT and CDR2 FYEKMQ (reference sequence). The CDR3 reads CASSFYSASNYGYTF. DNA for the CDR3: TGTGCCAGCAGCTTTTACAGTGCATCAAACTATGGCTACACCTTC.

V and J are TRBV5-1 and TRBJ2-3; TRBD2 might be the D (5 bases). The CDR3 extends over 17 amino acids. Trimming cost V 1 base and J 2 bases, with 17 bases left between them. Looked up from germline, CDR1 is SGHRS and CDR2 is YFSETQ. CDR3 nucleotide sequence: TGCGCCAGCAGCTTGTATGGGCGGGTAGGGATCACAGATACGCAGTATTTT. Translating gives CASSLYGRVGITDTQYF.

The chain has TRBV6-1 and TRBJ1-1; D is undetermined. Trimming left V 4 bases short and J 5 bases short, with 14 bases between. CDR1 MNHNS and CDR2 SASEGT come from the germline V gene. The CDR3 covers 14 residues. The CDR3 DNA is TGTGCCAGCAGTGGGATTAAGGTGGGGACTGAAGCTTTCTTT. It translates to CASSGIKVGTEAFF.

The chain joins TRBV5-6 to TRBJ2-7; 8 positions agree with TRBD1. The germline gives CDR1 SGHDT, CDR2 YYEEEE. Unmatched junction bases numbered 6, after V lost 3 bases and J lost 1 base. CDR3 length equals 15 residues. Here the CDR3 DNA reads TGTGCCAGCAGCTGGAACAGGGGGATGTCCTACGAGCAGTACTTC. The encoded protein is CASSWNRGMSYEQYF.

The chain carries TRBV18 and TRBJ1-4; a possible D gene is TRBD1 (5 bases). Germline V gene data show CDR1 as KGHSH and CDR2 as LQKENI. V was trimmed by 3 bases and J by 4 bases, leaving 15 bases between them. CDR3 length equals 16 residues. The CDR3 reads CASSPQPGRGNEKLFF. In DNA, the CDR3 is TGTGCCAGCTCACCCCAACCGGGACGGGGTAATGAAAAACTGTTTTTT.

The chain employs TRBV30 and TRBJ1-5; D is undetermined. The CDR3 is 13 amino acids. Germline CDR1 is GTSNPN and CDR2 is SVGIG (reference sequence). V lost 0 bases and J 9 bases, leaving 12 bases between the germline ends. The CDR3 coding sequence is TGTGCCTGGAGTGTAGACCGCCGGGGGCCCCAGCATTTT. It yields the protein CAWSVDRRGPQHF.

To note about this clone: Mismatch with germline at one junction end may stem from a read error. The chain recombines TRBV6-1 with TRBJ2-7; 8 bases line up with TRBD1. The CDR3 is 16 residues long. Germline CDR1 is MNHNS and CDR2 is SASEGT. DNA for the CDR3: TGTGCCAGCAGAGAAGGAGAATACAGGGGGGCCTACGAGCAGTACTTC. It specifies CASREGEYRGAYEQYF.

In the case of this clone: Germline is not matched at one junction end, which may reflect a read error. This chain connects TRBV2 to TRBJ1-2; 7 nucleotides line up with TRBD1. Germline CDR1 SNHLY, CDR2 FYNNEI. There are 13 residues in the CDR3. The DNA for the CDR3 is TGTGCCAGCAGTGAGAACAGGGGCGCTTTCCGACCCTTC. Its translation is CASSENRGAFRPF.

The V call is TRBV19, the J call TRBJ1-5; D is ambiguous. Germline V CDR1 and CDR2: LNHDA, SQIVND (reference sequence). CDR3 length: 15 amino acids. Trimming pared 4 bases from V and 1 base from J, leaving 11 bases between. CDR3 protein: CASSTRKNSNQPQHF. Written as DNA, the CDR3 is TGTGCCAGTAGTACACGGAAAAACAGCAATCAGCCCCAGCATTTT.

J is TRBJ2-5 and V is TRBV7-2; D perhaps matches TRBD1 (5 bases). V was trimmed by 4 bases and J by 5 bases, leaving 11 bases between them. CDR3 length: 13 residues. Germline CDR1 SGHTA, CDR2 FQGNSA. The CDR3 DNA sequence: TGTGCCAGCAGCTCAGGGATTGTGGAGACCCAGTACTTC. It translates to CASSSGIVETQYF. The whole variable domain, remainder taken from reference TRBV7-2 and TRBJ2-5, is GAGVSQSPSNKVTEKGKDVELRCDPISGHTALYWYRQSLGQGLEFLIYFQGNSAPDKSGLPSDRFSAERTGGSVSTLTIQRTQQEDSAVYLCASSSGIVETQYFGPGTRLLVL.

The CDR3, as DNA: TGTGCCAGCAGCCCACAGGGCCTGAACACTGAAGCTTTCTTT. Translation: CASSPQGLNTEAFF. This sequence joins TRBV2 and TRBJ1-1; D is perhaps TRBD1 (6 bases). V dropped 6 bases and J dropped 0 bases, with 11 bases sitting between them. Germline V gene sequence: CDR1 SNHLY, CDR2 FYNNEI. This CDR3 has 14 residues.

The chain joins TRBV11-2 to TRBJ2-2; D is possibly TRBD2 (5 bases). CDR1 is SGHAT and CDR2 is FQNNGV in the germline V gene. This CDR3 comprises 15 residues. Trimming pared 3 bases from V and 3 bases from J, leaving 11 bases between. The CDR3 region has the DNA TGTGCCAGCAGCTTTCTCGGGGTTTACACCGGGGAGCTGTTTTTT. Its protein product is CASSFLGVYTGELFF.

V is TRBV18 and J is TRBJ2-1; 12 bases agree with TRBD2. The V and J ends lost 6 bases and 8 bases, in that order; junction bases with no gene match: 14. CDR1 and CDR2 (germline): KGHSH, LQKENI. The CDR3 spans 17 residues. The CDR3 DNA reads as TGTGCCAGCTCCCCCCGAGGCCTAGCGGGGGGGCAAGATGAGCAGTTCTTC. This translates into CASSPRGLAGGQDEQFF.

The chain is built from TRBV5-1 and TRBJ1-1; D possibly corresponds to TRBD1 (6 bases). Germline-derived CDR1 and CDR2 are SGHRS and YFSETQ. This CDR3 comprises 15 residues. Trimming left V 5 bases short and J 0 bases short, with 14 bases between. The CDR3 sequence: CASRVAGALNTEAFF. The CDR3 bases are TGCGCCAGCAGAGTGGCAGGGGCACTGAACACTGAAGCTTTCTTT.

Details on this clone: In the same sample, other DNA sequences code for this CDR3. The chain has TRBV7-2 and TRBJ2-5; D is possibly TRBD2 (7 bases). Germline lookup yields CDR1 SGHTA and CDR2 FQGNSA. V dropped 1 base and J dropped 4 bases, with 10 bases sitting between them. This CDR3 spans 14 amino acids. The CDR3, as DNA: TGTGCCAGCAGCTTAGGAGGGGGGGGAGAGACCCAGTACTTC. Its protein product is CASSLGGGGETQYF.

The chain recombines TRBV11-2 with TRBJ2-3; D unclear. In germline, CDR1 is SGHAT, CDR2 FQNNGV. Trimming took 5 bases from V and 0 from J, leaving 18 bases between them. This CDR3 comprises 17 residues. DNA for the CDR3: TGTGCCAGCAGCCCCTACACCTCAGCTTTTAGCACAGATACGCAGTATTTT. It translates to CASSPYTSAFSTDTQYF.

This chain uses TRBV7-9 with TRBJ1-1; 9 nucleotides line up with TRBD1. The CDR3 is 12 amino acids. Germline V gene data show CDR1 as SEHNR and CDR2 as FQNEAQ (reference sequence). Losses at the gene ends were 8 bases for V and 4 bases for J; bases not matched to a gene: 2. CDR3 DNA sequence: TGTGCCAGCGGGGACAGGGTCACTGAAGCTTTCTTT. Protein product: CASGDRVTEAFF.

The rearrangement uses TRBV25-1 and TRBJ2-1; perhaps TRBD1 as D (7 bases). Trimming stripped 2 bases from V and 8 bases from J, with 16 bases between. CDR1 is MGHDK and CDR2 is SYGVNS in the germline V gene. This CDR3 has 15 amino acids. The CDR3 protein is CASSEGQGGRDEQFF. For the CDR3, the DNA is TGTGCCAGCAGTGAAGGGCAGGGGGGTCGGGATGAGCAGTTCTTC. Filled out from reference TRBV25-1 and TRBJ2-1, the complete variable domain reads EADIYQTPRYLVIGTGKKITLECSQTMGHDKMYWYQQDPGMELHLIHYSYGVNSTEKGDLSSESTVSRIRTEHFPLTLESARPSHTSQYLCASSEGQGGRDEQFFGPGTRLTVL.

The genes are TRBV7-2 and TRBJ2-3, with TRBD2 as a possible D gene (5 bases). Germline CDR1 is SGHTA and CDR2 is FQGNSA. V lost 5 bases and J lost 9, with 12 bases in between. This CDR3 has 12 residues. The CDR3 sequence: CASSPSPGTQYF. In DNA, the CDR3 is TGTGCCAGCAGCCCATCACCGGGGACGCAGTATTTT.

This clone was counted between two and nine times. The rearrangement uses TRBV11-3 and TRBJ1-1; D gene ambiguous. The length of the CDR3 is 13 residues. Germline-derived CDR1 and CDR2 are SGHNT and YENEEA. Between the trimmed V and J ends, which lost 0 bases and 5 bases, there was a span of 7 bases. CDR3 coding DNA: TGTGCCAGCAGCTTAGAGGAAGGGACTGAAGCTTTCTTT. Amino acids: CASSLEEGTEAFF.

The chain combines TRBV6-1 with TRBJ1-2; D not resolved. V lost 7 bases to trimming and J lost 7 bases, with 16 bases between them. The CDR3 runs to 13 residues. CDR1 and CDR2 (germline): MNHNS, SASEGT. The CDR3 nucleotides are TGTGCCAGCAAAACAAGTAGCTCCGTTGGCTACACCTTC. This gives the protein CASKTSSSVGYTF.

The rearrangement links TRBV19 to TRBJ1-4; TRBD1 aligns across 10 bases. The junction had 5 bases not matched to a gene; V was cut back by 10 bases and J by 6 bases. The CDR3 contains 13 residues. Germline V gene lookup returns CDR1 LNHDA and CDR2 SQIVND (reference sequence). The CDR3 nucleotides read TGTGCCACAACCGGGACAGGGGATGAAAAACTGTTTTTT. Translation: CATTGTGDEKLFF.

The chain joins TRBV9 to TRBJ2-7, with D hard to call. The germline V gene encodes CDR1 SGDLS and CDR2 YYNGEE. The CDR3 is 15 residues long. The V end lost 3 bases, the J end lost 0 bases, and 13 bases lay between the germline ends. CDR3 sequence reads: CASSGGDGHSYEQYF. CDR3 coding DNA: TGTGCCAGCAGCGGAGGAGACGGCCACTCCTACGAGCAGTACTTC.